This record looks at one T cell receptor (beta chain) sequence and its context. Per the original methods: Estimated nucleated cell counts came from reference gene primer amplification. This table comes from immunoSEQ multiplex PCR, and its TCRdb copy is limited to in-frame clones, with some not included. D and trimming come from the DNA, and the V and J calls and clone size come from that table. This sample has around 160,000 clones, with roughly 90% found just once. There are 14 residues in the CDR3. Trimming cost V 5 bases and J 9 bases; bases outside gene matches: 10. Per germline, CDR1 SGHTA and CDR2 FQGNSA. The record originates from a study of blood T cell repertoires in COVID-19. Study at large: T cells, B-cell-depleted T cells, or PBMCs supplied cDNA or gDNA.

The source material was peripheral blood. This receptor was identified in a human donor in a cohort sampled during active COVID-19. The V and J genes are TRBV7-2 and TRBJ2-1; 7 bases map to TRBD2. CDR3 loop: CASSADSGVAEQFF. The CDR3 DNA reads TGTGCCAGCAGCGCCGACAGCGGGGTGGCTGAGCAGTTCTTC.